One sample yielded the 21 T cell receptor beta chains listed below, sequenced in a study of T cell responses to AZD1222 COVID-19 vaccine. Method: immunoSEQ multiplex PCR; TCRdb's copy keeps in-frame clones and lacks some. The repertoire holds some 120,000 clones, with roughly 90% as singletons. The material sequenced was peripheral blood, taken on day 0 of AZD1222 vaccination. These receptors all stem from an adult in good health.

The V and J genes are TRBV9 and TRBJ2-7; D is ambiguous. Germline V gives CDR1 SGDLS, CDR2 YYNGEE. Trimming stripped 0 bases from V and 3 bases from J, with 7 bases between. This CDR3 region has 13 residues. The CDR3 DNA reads TGTGCCAGCAGCGTAGCCGAAAGCTACGAGCAGTACTTC. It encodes CASSVAESYEQYF. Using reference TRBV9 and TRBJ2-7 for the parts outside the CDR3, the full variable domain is DSGVTQTPKHLITATGQRVTLRCSPRSGDLSVYWYQQSLDQGLQFLIQYYNGEERAKGNILERFSAQQFPDLHSELNLSSLELGDSALYFCASSVAESYEQYFGPGTRLTVT.

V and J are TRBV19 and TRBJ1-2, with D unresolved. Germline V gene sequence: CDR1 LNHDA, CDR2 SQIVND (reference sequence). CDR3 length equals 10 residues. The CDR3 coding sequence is TGTGCAGCCAAAAGGGATGGCTACACCTTC. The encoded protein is CAAKRDGYTF.

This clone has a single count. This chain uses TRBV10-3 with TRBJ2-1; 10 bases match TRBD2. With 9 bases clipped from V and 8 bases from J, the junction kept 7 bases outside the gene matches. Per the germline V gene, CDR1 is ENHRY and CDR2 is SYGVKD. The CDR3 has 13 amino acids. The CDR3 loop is CAIVAGGEDEQFF. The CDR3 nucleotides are TGTGCCATTGTAGCGGGAGGCGAGGATGAGCAGTTCTTC.

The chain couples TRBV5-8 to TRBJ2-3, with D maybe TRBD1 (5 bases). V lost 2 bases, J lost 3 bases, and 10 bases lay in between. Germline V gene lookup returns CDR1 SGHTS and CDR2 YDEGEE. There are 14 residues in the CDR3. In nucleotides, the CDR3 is TGTGCCAGCAGCTTTGGCAGGGTGACAGATACGCAGTATTTT. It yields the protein CASSFGRVTDTQYF.

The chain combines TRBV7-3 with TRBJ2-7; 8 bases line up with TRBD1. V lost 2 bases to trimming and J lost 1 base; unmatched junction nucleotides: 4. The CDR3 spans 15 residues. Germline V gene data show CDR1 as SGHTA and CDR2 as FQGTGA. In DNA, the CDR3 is TGTGCCAGCAGCTTAGCAGGGGGCATGTCCTACGAGCAGTACTTC. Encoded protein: CASSLAGGMSYEQYF. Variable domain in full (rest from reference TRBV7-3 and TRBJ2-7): GAGVSQTPSNKVTEKGKYVELRCDPISGHTALYWYRQSLGQGPEFLIYFQGTGAADDSGLPNDRFFAVRPEGSVSTLKIQRTERGDSAVYLCASSLAGGMSYEQYFGPGTRLTVT.

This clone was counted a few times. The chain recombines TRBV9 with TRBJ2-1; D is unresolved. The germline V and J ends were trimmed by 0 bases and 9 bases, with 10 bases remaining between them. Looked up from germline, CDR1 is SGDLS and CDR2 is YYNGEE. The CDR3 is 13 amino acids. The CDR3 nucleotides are TGTGCCAGCAGCGTAGTCCGAGGAAGTGAGCAGTTCTTC. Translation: CASSVVRGSEQFF.

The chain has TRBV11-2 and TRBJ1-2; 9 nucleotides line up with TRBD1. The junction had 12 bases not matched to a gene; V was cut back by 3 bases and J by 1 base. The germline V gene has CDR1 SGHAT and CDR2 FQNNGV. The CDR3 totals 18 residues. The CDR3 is CASSLARGGQGDNYGYTF. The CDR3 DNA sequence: TGTGCCAGCAGCTTGGCCCGCGGGGGACAGGGTGATAACTATGGCTACACCTTC.

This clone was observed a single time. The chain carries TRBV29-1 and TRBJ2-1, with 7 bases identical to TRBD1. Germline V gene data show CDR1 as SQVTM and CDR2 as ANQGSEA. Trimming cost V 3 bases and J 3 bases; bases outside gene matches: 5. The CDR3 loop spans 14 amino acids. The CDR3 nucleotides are TGCAGCGTTGAGGAGGACAGGAACTACAATGAGCAGTTCTTC. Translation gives CSVEEDRNYNEQFF.

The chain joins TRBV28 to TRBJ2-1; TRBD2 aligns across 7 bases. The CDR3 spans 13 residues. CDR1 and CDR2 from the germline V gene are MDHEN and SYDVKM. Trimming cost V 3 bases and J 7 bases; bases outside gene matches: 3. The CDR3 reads CASSLEGGNEQFF. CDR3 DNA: TGTGCCAGCAGTTTGGAGGGAGGGAATGAGCAGTTCTTC.

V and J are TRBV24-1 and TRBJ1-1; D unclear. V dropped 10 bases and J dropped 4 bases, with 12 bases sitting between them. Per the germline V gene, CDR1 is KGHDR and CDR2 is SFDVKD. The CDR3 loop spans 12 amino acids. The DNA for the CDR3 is TGTGCCACGGCCGGTGTGGGCACTGAAGCTTTCTTT. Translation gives CATAGVGTEAFF.

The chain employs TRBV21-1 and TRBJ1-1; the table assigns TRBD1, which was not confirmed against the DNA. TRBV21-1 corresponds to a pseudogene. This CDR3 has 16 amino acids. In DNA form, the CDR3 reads TGTGCCAGCAGCCACCAAGGAACAGGGAATGGTTGTGGGGCTTTCTTT. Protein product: CASSHQGTGNGCGAFF.

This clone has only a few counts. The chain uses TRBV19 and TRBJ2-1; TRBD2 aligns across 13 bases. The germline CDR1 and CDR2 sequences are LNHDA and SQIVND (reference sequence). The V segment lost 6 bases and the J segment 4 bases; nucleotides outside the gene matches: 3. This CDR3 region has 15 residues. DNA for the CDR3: TGTGCCAGTAGGCTGACTAGCGGGGGGTACAATGAGCAGTTCTTC. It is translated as CASRLTSGGYNEQFF.

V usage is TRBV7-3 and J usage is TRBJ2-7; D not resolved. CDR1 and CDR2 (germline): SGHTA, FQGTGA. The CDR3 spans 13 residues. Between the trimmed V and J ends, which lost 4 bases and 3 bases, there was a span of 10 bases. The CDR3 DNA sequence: TGTGCCAGCAGCTCAAGGGTTAACTACGAGCAGTACTTC. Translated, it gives CASSSRVNYEQYF.

DNA of the CDR3: TGTGCCAGCAGCCTCCGGGCAGAGCAGTTCTTC. Protein: CASSLRAEQFF. The chain employs TRBV3-1 (or the pseudogene TRBV3-2) and TRBJ2-1; D remains unclear. The V end was cut by 4 bases, the J end by 10 bases, with 8 bases between. The CDR3 is 11 amino acids. Germline-derived CDR1 and CDR2 are LGHDT and YNNKEL (reference sequence).

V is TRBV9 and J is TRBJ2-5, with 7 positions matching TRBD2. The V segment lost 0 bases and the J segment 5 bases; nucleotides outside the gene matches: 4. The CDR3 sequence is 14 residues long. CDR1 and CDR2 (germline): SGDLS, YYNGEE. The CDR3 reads CASSVGLAPETQYF. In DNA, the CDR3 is TGTGCCAGCAGCGTAGGACTAGCCCCGGAGACCCAGTACTTC.

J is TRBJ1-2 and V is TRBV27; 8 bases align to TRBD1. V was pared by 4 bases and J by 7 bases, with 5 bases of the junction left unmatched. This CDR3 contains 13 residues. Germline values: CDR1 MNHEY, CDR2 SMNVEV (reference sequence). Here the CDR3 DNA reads TGTGCCAGCAGTTGGACAGGGAGTAGTGGCTACACCTTC. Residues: CASSWTGSSGYTF.

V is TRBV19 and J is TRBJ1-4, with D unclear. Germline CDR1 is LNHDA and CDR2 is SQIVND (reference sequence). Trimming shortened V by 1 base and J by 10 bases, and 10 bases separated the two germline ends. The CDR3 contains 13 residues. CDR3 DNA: TGTGCCAGTAGTATAGGCGGACTGGGAAAACTGTTTTTT. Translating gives CASSIGGLGKLFF.

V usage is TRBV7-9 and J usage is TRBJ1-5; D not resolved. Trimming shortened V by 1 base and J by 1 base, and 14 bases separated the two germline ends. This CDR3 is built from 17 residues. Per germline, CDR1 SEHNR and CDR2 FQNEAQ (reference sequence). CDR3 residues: CASSLGRPGRSNQPQHF. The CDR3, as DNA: TGTGCCAGCAGCTTAGGGAGACCCGGCAGAAGCAATCAGCCCCAGCATTTT.

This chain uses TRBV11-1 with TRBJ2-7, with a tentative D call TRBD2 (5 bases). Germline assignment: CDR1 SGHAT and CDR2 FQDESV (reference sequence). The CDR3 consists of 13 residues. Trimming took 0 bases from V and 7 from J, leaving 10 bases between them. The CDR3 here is CASSLAGVVEQYF. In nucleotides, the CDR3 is TGTGCCAGCAGCTTAGCGGGAGTGGTGGAGCAGTACTTC.

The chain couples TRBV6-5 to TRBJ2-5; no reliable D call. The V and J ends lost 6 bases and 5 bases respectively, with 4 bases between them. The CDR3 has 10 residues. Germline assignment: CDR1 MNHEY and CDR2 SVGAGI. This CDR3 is CASRRETQYF. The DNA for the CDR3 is TGTGCCAGCAGACGGGAGACCCAGTACTTC.

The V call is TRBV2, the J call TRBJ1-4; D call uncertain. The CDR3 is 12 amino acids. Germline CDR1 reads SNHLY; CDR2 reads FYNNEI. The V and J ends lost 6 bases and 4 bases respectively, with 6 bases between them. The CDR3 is CASRVNNEKLFF. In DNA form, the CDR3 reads TGTGCCAGCAGGGTGAATAATGAAAAACTGTTTTTT.